These T cell receptor beta chains were read from a single sample in a study of T cell repertoires in cytomegalovirus infection. TCRdb itself ran the reads through MiXCR, one entry per CDR3 protein. The sample lists 550,000 to 700,000 distinct CDR3 sequences, 40% seen once, with 48% in the top ten. No antigen has been identified for these receptors. Sequences were derived from cultured PBMCs, sampled from culture after CMV antigen stimulation. The receptors originated from a human donor in good health (CMV status not recorded). Some clones in this sample may be carry-over from other donors' samples. The CDR3 runs from the conserved cysteine through the conserved F or W. A D gene is named only where the DNA matches it firmly. Clone size appears in some rows only: once, few, many, or a class for an expanded clone.

TRBD1	TRBV19	TRBJ1-1	few	TGTGCCAGTAGTATGGTTCGGACAGGGCCGAACACTGAAGCTTTCTTT	CASSMVRTGPNTEAFF
TRBD2	TRBV20-1	TRBJ2-7	-	TGCAGTGCTAGAGATCCGAGCGGGAGGGCCGTGTACGAGCAGTACTTC	CSARDPSGRAVYEQYF
-	TRBV7-2	TRBJ1-4	many	TGTGCCAGCAGCTTAAACAGGGCGTCTGAAAAACTGTTTTTT	CASSLNRASEKLFF
-	TRBV7-8	TRBJ2-7	-	TGTGCCAGCAGCCCCAACAATGATAACCAGGACTACGAGCAGTACTTC	CASSPNNDNQDYEQYF
-	TRBV10-3	TRBJ1-6	-	TGTGCCATCAGGGTGTCCTATAATTCACCCCTCCACTTT	CAIRVSYNSPLHF
-	TRBV15	TRBJ1-2	-	TGTGCCACCAGCGCAAGAACGAGTAACTATGGCTACACCTTC	CATSARTSNYGYTF
TRBD1	TRBV7-2	TRBJ1-2	-	TGTGCCAGCAGCTTAGAGGACAGGGCCGTCTACACCTTC	CASSLEDRAVYTF
TRBD2	TRBV15	TRBJ2-7	-	TGTGCCACCAGCAGAGATCCTCCGACTAGCGGGAGGGCCTACGAGCAGTACTTC	CATSRDPPTSGRAYEQYF
TRBD2	TRBV11-1	TRBJ2-5	-	TGTGCCAGCAGCCGAAATACCGGGACTAGCGGGGGAATACGGGAGACCCAGTACTTC	CASSRNTGTSGGIRETQYF
-	TRBV12-3/TRBV12-4	TRBJ1-1	few	TGCAAACCGCCGTGCTGGAACACTGAAGCTTTCTTT	CKPPCWNTEAFF
-	TRBV2	TRBJ1-3	-	TGTGCCAGCAGTGAAGTGCAGGGACTAGGAAACACCATATATTTT	CASSEVQGLGNTIYF
-	TRBV19	TRBJ2-5	-	TGTGCCAGTAGTACACCGGGACACCACCAAGAGACCCAGTACTTC	CASSTPGHHQETQYF
TRBD1	TRBV7-9	TRBJ1-6	-	TGTGCCAGCAGCGGGCCGACAGGGGGGTTACCCCTCCACTTT	CASSGPTGGLPLHF
-	TRBV7-9	TRBJ2-7	-	TGTGCCAGCAGCTTATGGGTGGGCCGGAGGGACGAGCAGTACTTC	CASSLWVGRRDEQYF
-	TRBV20-1	TRBJ1-2	few	TGCAGTGCTGACCCGGACCACCTGACTAACTATGGCTACACCTTC	CSADPDHLTNYGYTF
-	TRBV12-3/TRBV12-4	TRBJ2-2	few	TGTGCCAGCAGTTTAGCGCTCCGGACACCCGAAAACACCGGGGAGCTGTTTTTT	CASSLALRTPENTGELFF
TRBD1	TRBV5-1	TRBJ1-4	-	TGCGCCAGCAGACCTCGACAGGGCTATGAAAAACTGTTTTTT	CASRPRQGYEKLFF
TRBD1	TRBV6-1	TRBJ2-3	-	TGTGCCAGCACTCTGTCCGGGACAGGAGACACAGATACGCAGTATTTT	CASTLSGTGDTDTQYF
TRBD2	TRBV7-2	TRBJ2-5	-	TGTGCCAGCAGCCTCACTAGCGGGAGGCAGACCCAGTACTTC	CASSLTSGRQTQYF
-	TRBV5-1	TRBJ1-1	few	TGCGCCAGCAGCTTGGTGGCGGAGACTGAAGCTTTCTTT	CASSLVAETEAFF
TRBD2	TRBV11-2	TRBJ2-1	-	TGTGCCAGCCGCCCAGCGGGACTCTACAATGAGCAGTTCTTC	CASRPAGLYNEQFF
TRBD2	TRBV7-2	TRBJ2-7	-	TGTGCCAGCAGCTACGGGACTAGCGGAATTTCTTCCTACGAGCAGTACTTC	CASSYGTSGISSYEQYF
TRBD2	TRBV7-2	TRBJ2-3	few	TGTGCCAGCTCGGCTAGCGGGATAGGCACAGATACGCAGTATTTT	CASSASGIGTDTQYF
TRBD2	TRBV7-2	TRBJ2-7	many	TGTGCCAGCAGCTTAGCCGCCGGGGGGGCCCGGGAGCAGTACTTC	CASSLAAGGAREQYF
-	TRBV5-1	TRBJ2-1	-	TGCGCCAGCCGGTGGAGGGGGCAGGGCGATGAGCAGTTCTTC	CASRWRGQGDEQFF
-	TRBV7-6	TRBJ2-2	-	TGTGCCAGCAGCCGGGGGACAACGAACACCGGGGAGCTGTTTTTT	CASSRGTTNTGELFF
-	TRBV7-2	TRBJ1-5	-	TGTGCCAGCAGCGGACAGACCAATCAGCCCCAGCATTTT	CASSGQTNQPQHF
-	TRBV12-3/TRBV12-4	TRBJ2-5	once	TGTGCCAGCAGTTTAGGCGTGACGGGGAGGCCCCAGTACTTC	CASSLGVTGRPQYF
-	TRBV12-3/TRBV12-4	TRBJ2-7	few	TGTGCCAGCAGCCATCCCCCATACGAGCAGTACTTC	CASSHPPYEQYF
TRBD1	TRBV7-2	TRBJ2-2	-	TGTGCCAGCAGCTTAGAACAGGGGTGGACGGGGGAGCTGTTTTTT	CASSLEQGWTGELFF
-	TRBV20-1	TRBJ1-6	-	TGCAGTGCTAGTGGCCCGATGAATTCACCCCTCCACTTT	CSASGPMNSPLHF
-	TRBV12-5	TRBJ2-1	-	TGTGCTAGTGGTCCCCCAGAGCAGTTCTTC	CASGPPEQFF
-	TRBV7-8	TRBJ2-7	-	TGTGCCAGCAGCGCGCGCCCGGACAGCTACGAGCAGTACTTC	CASSARPDSYEQYF
-	TRBV12-3/TRBV12-4	TRBJ1-2	-	TGTGCCACCTTCCGGGGCAGTAACTATGGCTACACCTTC	CATFRGSNYGYTF
TRBD2	TRBV6-5	TRBJ2-5	-	TGTGCCAGCAGTTACTCGAGGCTAGCGGGGTCAGGGGGTCGGCAAGAGACCCAGTACTTC	CASSYSRLAGSGGRQETQYF
-	TRBV19	TRBJ1-5	-	TGTGCCAGTAGTATCGGGGAGTGGGATAGCAATCAGCCCCAGCATTTT	CASSIGEWDSNQPQHF
-	TRBV10-3	TRBJ2-5	-	TGTGCCATCAGTGAGTTTCGGGCGGAGACCCAGTACTTC	CAISEFRAETQYF
-	TRBV7-2	TRBJ2-7	-	TGTGCCAGCAGCATAACGGGTTCTGGCTGGGCCGAGCAGTACTTC	CASSITGSGWAEQYF
-	TRBV7-2	TRBJ2-5	-	TGTGCCAGCAGCTTTTTCCGATCAGAGACCCAGTACTTC	CASSFFRSETQYF
TRBD1	TRBV5-1	TRBJ2-7	few	TGCGCCAGCAGCTCGCCGGGACAGGGGAACGAGCAGTACTTC	CASSSPGQGNEQYF
-	TRBV27	TRBJ2-1	once	TGTGCCAGCAGGAAAGCCTTACTTGAGAATGAGCAGTTCTTC	CASRKALLENEQFF
-	TRBV11-2	TRBJ2-1	-	TGTGCCAGCAGCTTTAGGTTCCTAGGTCAAACCGGGGGTGAGCAGTTCTTC	CASSFRFLGQTGGEQFF
-	TRBV7-2	TRBJ1-3	-	TGTGCCAGCAGCTCCCTCGGAGGCTCTGGAAACACCATATATTTT	CASSSLGGSGNTIYF
TRBD2	TRBV6-1	TRBJ2-1	-	TGTGCCAGCAGAACTAGCGGGGGGTCCTACAATGAGCAGTTCTTC	CASRTSGGSYNEQFF
-	TRBV29-1	TRBJ2-7	-	TGCAGCGTTGAAGCGGACTACGAGCAGTACTTC	CSVEADYEQYF
-	TRBV7-2	TRBJ2-5	few	TGTGCCAGCAGCTTAGGGTATATGGAGACCCAGTACTTC	CASSLGYMETQYF
-	TRBV11-2	TRBJ2-3	-	TGTGCCAGCAGCTTTACACAGGGTAGGACAGATACGCAGTATTTT	CASSFTQGRTDTQYF
-	TRBV7-2	TRBJ2-7	-	TGTGCCAGCAGCTTGGTTATAAACTACGAGCAGTACTTC	CASSLVINYEQYF
-	TRBV27	TRBJ1-1	-	TGTGCCAGCGGGGTAATGAACACTGAAGCTTTCTTT	CASGVMNTEAFF
TRBD1	TRBV19	TRBJ1-1	-	TGTGCCAGTAGTAGACAGGGAGTAAACACTGAAGCTTTCTTT	CASSRQGVNTEAFF
-	TRBV7-2	TRBJ2-7	many	TGTGCCAGCAGCTCGGCCAGGGGGGACTACGAGCAGTACTTC	CASSSARGDYEQYF
TRBD1	TRBV29-1	TRBJ2-3	-	TGCAGCGCAGCGGGACAGGGATTGTATTTT	CSAAGQGLYF
-	TRBV2	TRBJ1-2	-	TGTGCCAGCAGTTTAACCCCCGGACGGAACCTGGGTGGCTACACCTTC	CASSLTPGRNLGGYTF
-	TRBV6-2/TRBV6-3	TRBJ1-1	-	TGTGCCAGCAACACCGTACAAGGCACTGAAGCTTTCTTT	CASNTVQGTEAFF
TRBD2	TRBV19	TRBJ2-3	-	TGTGCCAGTAGTTCCCGGACTAGCGGGAGGGCCGTAGATACGCAGTATTTT	CASSSRTSGRAVDTQYF